Sequencing of this T cell receptor (beta chain) was carried out in a study of blood T cell repertoires in COVID-19. Study-wide context: Samples of COVID-19 (acute and convalescent) were obtained from the United States, Italy and Spain. Sample material is recorded as cDNA or gDNA derived from T cells, B-cell-depleted T cells, or PBMCs.

Clones were read by immunoSEQ multiplex PCR, and TCRdb kept only the in-frame ones, dropping some. The sample has hundreds of thousands of clones; around 90% are singletons. This CDR3 has 16 amino acids. Trimming took 6 bases from V and 0 from J, leaving 15 bases between them. Germline V gene data show CDR1 as LNHDA and CDR2 as SQIVND (reference sequence). This clonotype was obtained from a woman under 30 with acute COVID-19. The chain combines TRBV19 with TRBJ1-5; D might be TRBD1 (6 bases). The sample comprised PBMCs or T cells enriched from blood (not recorded which). The CDR3 here is CASRQRGGYSNQPQHF. CDR3 DNA: TGTGCCAGTAGACAAAGGGGGGGGTATAGCAATCAGCCCCAGCATTTT.